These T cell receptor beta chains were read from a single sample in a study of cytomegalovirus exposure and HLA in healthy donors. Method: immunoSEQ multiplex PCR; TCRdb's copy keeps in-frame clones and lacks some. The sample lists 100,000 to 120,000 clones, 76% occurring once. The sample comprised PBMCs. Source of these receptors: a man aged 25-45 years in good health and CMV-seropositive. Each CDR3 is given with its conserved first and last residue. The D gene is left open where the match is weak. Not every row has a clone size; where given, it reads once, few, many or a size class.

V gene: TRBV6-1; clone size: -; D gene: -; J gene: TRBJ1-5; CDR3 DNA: TGTGCCAGCAGTATGATGGAGGGGCAGCCCCAGCATTTT; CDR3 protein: CASSMMEGQPQHF
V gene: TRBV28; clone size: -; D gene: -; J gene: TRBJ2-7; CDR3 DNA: TGTGCCAGCAGTTTGGTTTCCGGGACAAGCTCCTACGAGCAGTACTTC; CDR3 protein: CASSLVSGTSSYEQYF
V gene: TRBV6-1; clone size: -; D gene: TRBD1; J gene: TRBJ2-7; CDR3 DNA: TGTGCCAGCAACAGGGGCTCCCACGAGCAGTACTTC; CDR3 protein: CASNRGSHEQYF
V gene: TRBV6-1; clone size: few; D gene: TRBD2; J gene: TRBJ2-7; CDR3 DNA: TGTGCCAGCAGTCCGCGGGGGGGAGGATCCTACGAGCAGTACTTC; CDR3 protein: CASSPRGGGSYEQYF
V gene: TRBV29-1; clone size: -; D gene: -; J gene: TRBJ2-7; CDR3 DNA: TGCAGCGTTGTTACGGGGTTAGGGCTCGAGCAGTACTTC; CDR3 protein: CSVVTGLGLEQYF
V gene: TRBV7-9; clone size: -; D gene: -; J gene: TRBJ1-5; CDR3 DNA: TGTGCCAGCAGCTCGTACAATCAGCCCCAGCATTTT; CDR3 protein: CASSSYNQPQHF
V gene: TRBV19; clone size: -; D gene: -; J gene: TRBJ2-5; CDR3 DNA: TGTGCCAGTAGTACCCCCGTGACAGAAAACCAAGAGACCCAGTACTTC; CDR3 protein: CASSTPVTENQETQYF
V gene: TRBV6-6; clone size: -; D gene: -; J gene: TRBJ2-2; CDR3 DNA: TGTGCCAGCAGTTACACGGTGTCGGGGGAGCTGTTTTTT; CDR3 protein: CASSYTVSGELFF
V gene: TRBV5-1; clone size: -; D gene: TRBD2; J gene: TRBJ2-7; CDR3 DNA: TGCGCCAGCAGCACTGGGACCCCGGGAGGGTACGAGCAGTACTTC; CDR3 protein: CASSTGTPGGYEQYF
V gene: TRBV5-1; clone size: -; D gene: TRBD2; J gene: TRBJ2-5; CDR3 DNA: TGCGCCAGCAGCGCAGTACTAGCGGGGGATGAGACCCAGTACTTC; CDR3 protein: CASSAVLAGDETQYF
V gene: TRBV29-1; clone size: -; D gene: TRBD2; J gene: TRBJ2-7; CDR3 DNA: TGCAGCGTTGTCGGCGGGGGGGCATCGGAGCAGTACTTC; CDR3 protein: CSVVGGGASEQYF
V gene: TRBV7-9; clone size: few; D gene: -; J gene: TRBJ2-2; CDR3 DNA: TGTGCCAGCAGCTTAGCCGGACTTCTTAACACCGGGGAGCTGTTTTTT; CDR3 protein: CASSLAGLLNTGELFF
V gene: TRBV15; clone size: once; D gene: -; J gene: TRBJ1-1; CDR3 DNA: TGTGCCACCAGCAGAGAAGGGGCAGACTGGGACACTGAAGCTTTCTTT; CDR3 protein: CATSREGADWDTEAFF
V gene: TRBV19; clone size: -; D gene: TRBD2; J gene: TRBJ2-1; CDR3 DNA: TGTGCCAGTAGTATAGTTGGGGCGGGGGGGGGTGAGCAGTTCTTC; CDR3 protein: CASSIVGAGGGEQFF
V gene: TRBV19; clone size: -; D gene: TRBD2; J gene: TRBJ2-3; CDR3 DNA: TGTGCCAGTAGTGACCGACTAGCCTGGGGCACAGATACGCAGTATTTT; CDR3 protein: CASSDRLAWGTDTQYF
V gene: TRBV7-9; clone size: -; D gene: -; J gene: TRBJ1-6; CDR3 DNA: TGTGCCACCGCGGGGGTGGATTATTATAATTCACCCCTCCACTTT; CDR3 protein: CATAGVDYYNSPLHF
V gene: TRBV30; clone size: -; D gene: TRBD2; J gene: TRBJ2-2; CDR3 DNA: TGTGCCTGGTCGGGAGGGATCGCCGGGGAGCTGTTTTTT; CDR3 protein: CAWSGGIAGELFF
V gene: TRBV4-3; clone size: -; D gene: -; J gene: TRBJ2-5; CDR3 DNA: TGCGCCAGCAGCCAAGATACAGCACTGCTGCAAGAGACCCAGTACTTC; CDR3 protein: CASSQDTALLQETQYF
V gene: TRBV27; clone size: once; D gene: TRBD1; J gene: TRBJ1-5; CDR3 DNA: TGTGCCAGCAGTCCTCGGACAGGGGTGTCCAATCAGCCCCAGCATTTT; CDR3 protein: CASSPRTGVSNQPQHF
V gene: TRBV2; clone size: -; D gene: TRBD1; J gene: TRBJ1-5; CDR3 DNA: TGTGCCAGCAGGACGGGACAGGGCTATAGCAATCAGCCCCAGCATTTT; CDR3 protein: CASRTGQGYSNQPQHF
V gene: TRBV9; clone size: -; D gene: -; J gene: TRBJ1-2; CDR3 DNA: TGTGCCAGCAGCCCCCGTTCTGGGCAGCTGTATGGCTACACCTTC; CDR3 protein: CASSPRSGQLYGYTF
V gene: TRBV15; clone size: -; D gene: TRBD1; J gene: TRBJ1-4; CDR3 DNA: TGTGCCACCAGCAGAGGGACAGGGGAAGGGACAACTAATGAAAAACTGTTTTTT; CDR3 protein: CATSRGTGEGTTNEKLFF
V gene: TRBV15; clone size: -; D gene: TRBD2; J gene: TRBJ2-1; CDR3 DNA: TGTGCCACCAGCAGAGGAAGGACTAGCGGGCTAAGCTCCTACAATGAGCAGTTCTTC; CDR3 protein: CATSRGRTSGLSSYNEQFF
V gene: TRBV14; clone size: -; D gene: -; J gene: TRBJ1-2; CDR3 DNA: TGTGCCAGCAGCCAAGTGGGACCGGGTCCGGCGGGGGGCTACACCTTC; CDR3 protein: CASSQVGPGPAGGYTF
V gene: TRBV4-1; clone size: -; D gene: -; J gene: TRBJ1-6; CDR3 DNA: TGCGCCAGCAGCCAGCGGGACCCAGAAGACTATAATTCACCCCTCCACTTT; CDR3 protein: CASSQRDPEDYNSPLHF
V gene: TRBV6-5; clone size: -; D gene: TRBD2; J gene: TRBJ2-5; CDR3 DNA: TGTGCCAGCAAACCGTGGAAGCGGGGAGAAGAGACCCAGTACTTC; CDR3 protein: CASKPWKRGEETQYF
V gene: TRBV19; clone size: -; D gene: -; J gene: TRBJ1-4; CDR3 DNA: TGTGCCAGTAGTCCTACACAGGCAACTAATGAAAAACTGTTTTTT; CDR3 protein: CASSPTQATNEKLFF
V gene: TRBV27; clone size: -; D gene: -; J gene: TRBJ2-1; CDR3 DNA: TGTGCCAGCAGTTCACAGGGTTACAATGAGCAGTTCTTC; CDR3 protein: CASSSQGYNEQFF
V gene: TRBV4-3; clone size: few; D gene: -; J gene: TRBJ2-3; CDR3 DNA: TGCGCCAGCAGCCAAGGACTACAGGGAACGGATACGCAGTATTTT; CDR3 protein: CASSQGLQGTDTQYF
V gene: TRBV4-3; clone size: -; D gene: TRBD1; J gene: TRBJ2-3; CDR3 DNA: TGCGCCAGCAGCCCTCACGGGACAGGGAGCACAGATACGCAGTATTTT; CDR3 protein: CASSPHGTGSTDTQYF
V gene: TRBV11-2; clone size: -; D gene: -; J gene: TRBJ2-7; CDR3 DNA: TGTGCCAGCAGCCTCCGGGACATGGCCTACGAGCAGTACTTC; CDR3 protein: CASSLRDMAYEQYF
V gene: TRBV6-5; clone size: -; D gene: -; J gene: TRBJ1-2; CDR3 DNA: TGTGCCAGCAGTACCCAACCGGGGGGGAGAGATGGCTACACCTTC; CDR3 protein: CASSTQPGGRDGYTF
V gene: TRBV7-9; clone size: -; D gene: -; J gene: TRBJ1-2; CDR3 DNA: TGTGCCAGCAGCAGTAGTACAGCGGTCTATGGCTACACCTTC; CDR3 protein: CASSSSTAVYGYTF
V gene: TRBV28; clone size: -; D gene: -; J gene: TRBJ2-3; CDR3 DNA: TGTGCCAGCAGTTCACAGGTTCTTAGCACAGATACGCAGTATTTT; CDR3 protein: CASSSQVLSTDTQYF
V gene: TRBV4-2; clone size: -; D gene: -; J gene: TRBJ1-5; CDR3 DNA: TGTGCCAGCAGCCATCGAGCAGAGCGACTCCATGAGAGCAATCAGCCCCAGCATTTT; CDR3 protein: CASSHRAERLHESNQPQHF
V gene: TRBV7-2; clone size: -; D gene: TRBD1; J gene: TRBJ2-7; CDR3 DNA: TGTGCCAGCAGCAATAAGGACAGGGGGCGTCCCTACGAGCAGTACTTC; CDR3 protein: CASSNKDRGRPYEQYF
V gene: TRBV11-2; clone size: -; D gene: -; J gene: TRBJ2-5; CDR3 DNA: TGTGCCAGCAGCTCCGGGAATACCGTCTGGGCCCAGTACTTC; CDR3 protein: CASSSGNTVWAQYF
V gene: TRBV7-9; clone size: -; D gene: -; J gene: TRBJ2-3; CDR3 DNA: TGTGCCAGCAGCCCCCCGGGGTTTCCTAGCACAGATACGCAGTATTTT; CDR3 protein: CASSPPGFPSTDTQYF
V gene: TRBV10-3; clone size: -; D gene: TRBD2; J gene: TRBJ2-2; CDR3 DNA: TGTGCCATCCCGACGACTAGCGGGGGGCCAAACACCGGGGAGCTGTTTTTT; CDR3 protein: CAIPTTSGGPNTGELFF
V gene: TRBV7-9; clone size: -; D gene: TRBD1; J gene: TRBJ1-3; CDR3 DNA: TGTGCCAGCAAGAGCTGGGGGACAGCCCCAAGGGGCTCTGGAAACACCATATATTTT; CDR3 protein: CASKSWGTAPRGSGNTIYF
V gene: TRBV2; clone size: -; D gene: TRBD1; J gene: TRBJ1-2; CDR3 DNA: TGTGCCAGCAGCCCCAGTGGGACAGGGGTTGTAGGCTACACCTTC; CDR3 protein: CASSPSGTGVVGYTF
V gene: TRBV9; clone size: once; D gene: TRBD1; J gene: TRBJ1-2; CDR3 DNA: TGTGCCAGCAGCGCCCTAGGGACAGGGAACTATGGCTACACCTTC; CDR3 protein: CASSALGTGNYGYTF
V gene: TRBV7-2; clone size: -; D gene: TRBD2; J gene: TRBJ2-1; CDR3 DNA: TGTGCCAGCAGCCTACTGACTAGCGGGGGGGCGGATGAGCAGTTCTTC; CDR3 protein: CASSLLTSGGADEQFF
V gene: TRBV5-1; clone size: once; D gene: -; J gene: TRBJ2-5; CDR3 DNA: TGCGCCAGCAGCTTGGGAACGGGGCAAGAGACCCAGTACTTC; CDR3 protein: CASSLGTGQETQYF
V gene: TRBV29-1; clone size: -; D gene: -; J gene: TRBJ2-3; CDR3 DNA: TGCAGCGTTGTGGTCCTAGAGGCAGATACGCAGTATTTT; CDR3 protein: CSVVVLEADTQYF
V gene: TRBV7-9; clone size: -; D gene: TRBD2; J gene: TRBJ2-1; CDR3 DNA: TGTGCCAGCAGCCCTGGACTAGCGGGGATCAATGAGCAGTTCTTC; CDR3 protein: CASSPGLAGINEQFF
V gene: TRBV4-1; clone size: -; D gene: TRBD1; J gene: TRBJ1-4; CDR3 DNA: TGCGCCAGCAGCCCGGCCCTCGGGACAGGAAATGAAAAACTGTTTTTT; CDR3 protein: CASSPALGTGNEKLFF
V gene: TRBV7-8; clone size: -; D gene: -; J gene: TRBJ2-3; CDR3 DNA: TGTGCCAGCAGCTTAGCTGCGGGGCCAGATACGCAGTATTTT; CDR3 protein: CASSLAAGPDTQYF
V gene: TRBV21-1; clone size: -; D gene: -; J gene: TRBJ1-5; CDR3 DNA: TGTGCCAGCAGCAACCAGAGGAGGGATCAGCCCCAGCATTTT; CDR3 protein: CASSNQRRDQPQHF
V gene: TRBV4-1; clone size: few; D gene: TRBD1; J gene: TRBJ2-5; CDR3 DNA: TGCGCCAGCAGCCAAGGGTCCGGGACAGGGACCGTCCTTTCTAGAGAGACCCAGTACTTC; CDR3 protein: CASSQGSGTGTVLSRETQYF
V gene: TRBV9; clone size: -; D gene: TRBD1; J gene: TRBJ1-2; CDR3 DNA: TGTGCCAGCAGCGTAGTGAGGGGGCGGGATCCTCCCTTC; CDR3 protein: CASSVVRGRDPPF
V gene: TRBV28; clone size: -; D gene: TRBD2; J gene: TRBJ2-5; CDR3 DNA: TGTGCCAGCAGCCCACTAGCGGGGGGAGAGACCCAGTACTTC; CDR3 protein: CASSPLAGGETQYF
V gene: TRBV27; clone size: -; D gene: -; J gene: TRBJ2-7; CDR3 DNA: TGTGCCAGCAGTTCCACCCAAGCGGTATCCTCCGAGCAGTACTTC; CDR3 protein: CASSSTQAVSSEQYF
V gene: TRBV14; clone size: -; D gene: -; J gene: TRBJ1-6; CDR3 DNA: TGTGCCAGCAGCCCCCAGGGGACGTTCGGATCACCCCTCCACTTT; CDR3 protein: CASSPQGTFGSPLHF
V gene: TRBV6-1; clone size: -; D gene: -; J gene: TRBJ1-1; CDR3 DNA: TGTGCCAGCAGTGAAAGGGGAGGAGGGACTGAAGCTTTCTTT; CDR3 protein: CASSERGGGTEAFF
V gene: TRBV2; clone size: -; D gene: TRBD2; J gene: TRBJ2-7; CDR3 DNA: TGTGCCAGCAGTGATACGGGGGGTTACGAGCAGTACTTC; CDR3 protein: CASSDTGGYEQYF
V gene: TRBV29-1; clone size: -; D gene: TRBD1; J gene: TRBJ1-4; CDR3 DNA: TGCAGCGCTCATACCACAGGGGGCGAAAATGAAAAACTGTTTTTT; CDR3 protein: CSAHTTGGENEKLFF